Detailed here is one TCR beta chain. Its antigen remains unknown. The CDR3 loop spans 13 amino acids. Deletions cut 0 bases from V and 8 bases from J, with 11 bases between. CDR1 SGHRS and CDR2 YFSETQ come from the germline V gene. This sample was taken from a study of long-term antiretroviral therapy in people with HIV. Overall study findings and caveats: Subsequent to ART, diversity was augmented yet persisted below that of transplant donor controls. Across all time points, the repertoire was dominated by clones that expanded before ART.

Assay version v3.0 of immunoSEQ was used, and it was run at survey level. Using immunoSEQ multiplex PCR, the repertoire was profiled, and TCRdb retains in-frame clones only, with some absent. Among 28,000 or so clones listed, roughly 84% were seen once. Two or more post-ART PBMC samples, plus at least one pre-ART sample, were available for each donor. The chain employs TRBV5-1 and TRBJ1-2; D is possibly TRBD1 (5 bases). The source of this sequence is a man aged 18 to 30 with HIV. The material sequenced was unsorted PBMCs, taken 0.4 years after starting antiretroviral therapy. CDR3 loop: CASSLGGAEGYTF. For the CDR3, the DNA is TGCGCCAGCAGCTTGGGAGGGGCGGAAGGCTACACCTTC.